This T cell receptor beta chain was found in a study of tumor-infiltrating lymphocytes in oesophageal squamous cell carcinoma. By proportion, this clonotype is medium-sized. TCRdb reprocessed the PCR reads via MiXCR and lists one record per CDR3 protein. The data contain roughly 19,000 distinct CDR3 sequences, 35% to 45% of them singletons. CDR3 size: 15 residues. Trimming left V 3 bases short and J 0 bases short, with 10 bases between. The germline gives CDR1 MNHNS, CDR2 SASEGT. The V and J genes are TRBV6-1 and TRBJ2-3, with D maybe TRBD2 (5 bases). The clonotype was recovered from a male donor with esophageal squamous cell carcinoma. The sample was esophageal tumor tissue. The CDR3 nucleotides read TGTGCCAGCAGTGACGCCCGGACTAGCACAGATACGCAGTATTTT. Its protein product is CASSDARTSTDTQYF.